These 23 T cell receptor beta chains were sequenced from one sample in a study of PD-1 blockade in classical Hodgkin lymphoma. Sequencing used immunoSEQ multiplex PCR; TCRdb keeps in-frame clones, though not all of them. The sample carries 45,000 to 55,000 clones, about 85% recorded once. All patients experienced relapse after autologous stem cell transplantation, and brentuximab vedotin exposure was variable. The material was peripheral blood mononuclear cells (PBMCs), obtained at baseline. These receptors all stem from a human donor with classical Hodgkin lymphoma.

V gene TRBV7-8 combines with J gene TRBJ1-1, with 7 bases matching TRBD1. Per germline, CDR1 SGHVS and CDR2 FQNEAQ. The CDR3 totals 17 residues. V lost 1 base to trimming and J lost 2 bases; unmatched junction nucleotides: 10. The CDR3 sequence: CASSLGFRDSLNTEAFF. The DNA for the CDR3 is TGTGCCAGCAGCTTAGGGTTCCGGGACAGCCTCAACACTGAAGCTTTCTTT.

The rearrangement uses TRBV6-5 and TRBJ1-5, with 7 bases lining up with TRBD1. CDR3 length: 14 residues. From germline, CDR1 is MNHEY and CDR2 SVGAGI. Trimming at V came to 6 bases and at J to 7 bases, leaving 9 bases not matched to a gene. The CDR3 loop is CASSFTGVGQPQHF. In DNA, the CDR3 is TGTGCCAGCAGCTTTACAGGGGTTGGACAGCCCCAGCATTTT.

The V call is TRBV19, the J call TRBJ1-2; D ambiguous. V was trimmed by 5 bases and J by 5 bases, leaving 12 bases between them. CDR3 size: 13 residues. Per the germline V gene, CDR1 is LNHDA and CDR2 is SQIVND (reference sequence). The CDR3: CASSLRTGYGYTF. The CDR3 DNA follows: TGTGCCAGTAGTCTTCGGACGGGTTATGGCTACACCTTC.

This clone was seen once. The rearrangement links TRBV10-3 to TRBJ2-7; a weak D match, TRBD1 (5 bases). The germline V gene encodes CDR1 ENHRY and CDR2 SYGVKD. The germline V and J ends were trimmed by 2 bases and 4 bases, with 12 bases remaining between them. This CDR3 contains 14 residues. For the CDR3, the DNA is TGTGCCATCAGTGAGACCGCAGGGAATTACGAGCAGTACTTC. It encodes CAISETAGNYEQYF.

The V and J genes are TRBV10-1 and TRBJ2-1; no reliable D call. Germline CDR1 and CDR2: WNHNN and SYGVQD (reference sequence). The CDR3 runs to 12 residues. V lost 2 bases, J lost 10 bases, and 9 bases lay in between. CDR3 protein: CASSERNREQFF. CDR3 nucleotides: TGCGCCAGCAGTGAGAGGAACAGAGAGCAGTTCTTC.

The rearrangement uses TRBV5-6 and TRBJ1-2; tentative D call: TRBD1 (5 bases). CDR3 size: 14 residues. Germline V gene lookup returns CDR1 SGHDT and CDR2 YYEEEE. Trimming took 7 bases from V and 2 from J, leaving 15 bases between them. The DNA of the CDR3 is TGTGCCAGCCACACTGGGGGTCCCAACTATGGCTACACCTTC. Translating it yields CASHTGGPNYGYTF. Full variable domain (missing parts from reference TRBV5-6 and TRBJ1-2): DAGVTQSPTHLIKTRGQQVTLRCSPKSGHDTVSWYQQALGQGPQFIFQYYEEEERQRGNFPDRFSGHQFPNYSSELNVNALLLGDSALYLCASHTGGPNYGYTFGSGTRLTVV.

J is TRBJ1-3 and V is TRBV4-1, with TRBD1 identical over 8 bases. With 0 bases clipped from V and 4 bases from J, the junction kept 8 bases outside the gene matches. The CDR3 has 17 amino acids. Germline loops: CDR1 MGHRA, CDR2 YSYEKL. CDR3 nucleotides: TGCGCCAGCAGCCAAGACGGGCCAGGGGGCTCAGGAAACACCATATATTTT. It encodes CASSQDGPGGSGNTIYF.

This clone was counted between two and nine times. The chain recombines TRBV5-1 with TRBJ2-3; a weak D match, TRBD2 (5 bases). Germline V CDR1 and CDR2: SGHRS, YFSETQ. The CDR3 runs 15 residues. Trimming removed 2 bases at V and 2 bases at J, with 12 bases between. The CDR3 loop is CASSLTSGVTDTQYF. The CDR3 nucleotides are TGCGCCAGCAGCTTAACGAGCGGAGTCACAGATACGCAGTATTTT.

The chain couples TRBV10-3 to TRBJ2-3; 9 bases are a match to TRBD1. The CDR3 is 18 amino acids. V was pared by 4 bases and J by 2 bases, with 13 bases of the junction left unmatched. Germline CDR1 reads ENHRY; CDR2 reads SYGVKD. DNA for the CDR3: TGTGCCATCAGTGCCCCCACCCTGGGACAGGGTTACACAGATACGCAGTATTTT. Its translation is CAISAPTLGQGYTDTQYF.

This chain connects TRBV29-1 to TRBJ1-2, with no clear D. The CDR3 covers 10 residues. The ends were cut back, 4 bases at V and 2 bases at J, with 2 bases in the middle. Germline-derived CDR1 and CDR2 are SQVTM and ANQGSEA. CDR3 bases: TGCAGCGTTGTCAACTATGGCTACACCTTC. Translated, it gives CSVVNYGYTF.

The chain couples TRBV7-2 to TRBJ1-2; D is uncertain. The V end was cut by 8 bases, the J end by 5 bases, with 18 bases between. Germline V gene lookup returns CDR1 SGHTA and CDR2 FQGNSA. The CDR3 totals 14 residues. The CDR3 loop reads CASPGESLSYGYTF. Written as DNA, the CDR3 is TGTGCCAGCCCCGGTGAGAGCCTTAGTTATGGCTACACCTTC.

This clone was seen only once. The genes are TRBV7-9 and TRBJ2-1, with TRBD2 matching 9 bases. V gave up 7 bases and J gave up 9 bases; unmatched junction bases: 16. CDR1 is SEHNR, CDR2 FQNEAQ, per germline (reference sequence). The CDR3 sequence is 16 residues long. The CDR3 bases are TGTGCCAGCACCCAGCAGGTGGCGGGAGGGCGGGGTGAGCAGTTCTTC. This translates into CASTQQVAGGRGEQFF.

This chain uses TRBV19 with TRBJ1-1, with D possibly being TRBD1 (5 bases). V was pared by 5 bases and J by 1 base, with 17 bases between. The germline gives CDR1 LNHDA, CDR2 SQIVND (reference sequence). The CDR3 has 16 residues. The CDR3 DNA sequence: TGTGCCAGTAGTCCTCGAAGGGGTTCGGGGAACACTGAAGCTTTCTTT. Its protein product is CASSPRRGSGNTEAFF.

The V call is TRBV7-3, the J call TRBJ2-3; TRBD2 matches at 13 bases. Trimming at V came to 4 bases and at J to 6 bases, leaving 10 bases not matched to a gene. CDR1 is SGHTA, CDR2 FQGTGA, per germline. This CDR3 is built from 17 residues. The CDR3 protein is CASSSGLAGPGGDTQYF. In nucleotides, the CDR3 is TGTGCCAGCAGCTCGGGACTAGCGGGGCCGGGAGGGGATACGCAGTATTTT.

CDR3 bases: TGTGCCAGCAGTTCCGCAGCCTACAATGAGCAGTTCTTC. Encoded protein: CASSSAAYNEQFF. The V gene is TRBV27, the J gene TRBJ2-1; D uncertain. This CDR3 contains 13 residues. From germline, CDR1 is MNHEY and CDR2 SMNVEV (reference sequence). V was trimmed by 4 bases and J by 2 bases, leaving 6 bases between them.

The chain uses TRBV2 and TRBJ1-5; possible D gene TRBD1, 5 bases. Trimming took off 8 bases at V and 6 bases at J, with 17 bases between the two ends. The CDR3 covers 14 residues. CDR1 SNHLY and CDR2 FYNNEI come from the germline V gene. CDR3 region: CASLLDLGPQPQHF. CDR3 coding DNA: TGTGCCAGCTTATTAGATTTGGGGCCTCAGCCCCAGCATTTT. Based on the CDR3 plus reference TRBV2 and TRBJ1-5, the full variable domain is EPEVTQTPSHQVTQMGQEVILRCVPISNHLYFYWYRQILGQKVEFLVSFYNNEISEKSEIFDDQFSVERPDGSNFTLKIRSTKLEDSAMYFCASLLDLGPQPQHFGDGTRLSIL.

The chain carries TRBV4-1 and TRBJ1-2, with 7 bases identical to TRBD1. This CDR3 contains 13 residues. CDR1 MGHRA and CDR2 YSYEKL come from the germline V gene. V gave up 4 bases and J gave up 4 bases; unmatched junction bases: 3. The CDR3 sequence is CASSPTGVYGYTF. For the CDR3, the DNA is TGCGCCAGCAGCCCAACAGGGGTCTATGGCTACACCTTC.

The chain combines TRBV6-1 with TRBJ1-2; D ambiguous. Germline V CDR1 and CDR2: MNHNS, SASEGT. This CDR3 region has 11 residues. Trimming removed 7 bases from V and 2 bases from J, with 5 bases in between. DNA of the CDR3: TGTGCCAGCACCGTAAACTATGGCTACACCTTC. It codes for CASTVNYGYTF.

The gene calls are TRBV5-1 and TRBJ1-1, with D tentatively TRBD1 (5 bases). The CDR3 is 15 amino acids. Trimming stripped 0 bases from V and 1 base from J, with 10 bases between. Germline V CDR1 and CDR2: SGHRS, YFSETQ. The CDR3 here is CASSLGAGPNTEAFF. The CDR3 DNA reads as TGCGCCAGCAGCTTGGGGGCAGGGCCGAACACTGAAGCTTTCTTT.

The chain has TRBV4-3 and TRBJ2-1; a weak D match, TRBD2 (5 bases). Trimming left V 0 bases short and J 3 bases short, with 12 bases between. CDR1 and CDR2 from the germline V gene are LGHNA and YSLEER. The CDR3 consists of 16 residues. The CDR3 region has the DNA TGCGCCAGCAGCCAAGACGGGATTAACGGCTACAATGAGCAGTTCTTC. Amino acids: CASSQDGINGYNEQFF.

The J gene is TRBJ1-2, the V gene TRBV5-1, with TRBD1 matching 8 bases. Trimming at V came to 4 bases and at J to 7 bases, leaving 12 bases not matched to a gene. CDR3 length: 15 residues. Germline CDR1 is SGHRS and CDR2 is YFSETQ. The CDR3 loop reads CASSIQQGDPTGYTF. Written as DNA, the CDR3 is TGCGCCAGCAGCATCCAACAGGGGGACCCGACTGGCTACACCTTC.

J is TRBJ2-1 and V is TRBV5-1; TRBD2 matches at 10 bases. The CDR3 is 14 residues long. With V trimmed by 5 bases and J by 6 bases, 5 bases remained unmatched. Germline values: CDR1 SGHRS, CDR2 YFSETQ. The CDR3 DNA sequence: TGCGCCAGCAGTCCCAGCGGGAGGGCCAATGAGCAGTTCTTC. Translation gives CASSPSGRANEQFF. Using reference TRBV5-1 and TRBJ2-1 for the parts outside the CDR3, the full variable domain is KAGVTQTPRYLIKTRGQQVTLSCSPISGHRSVSWYQQTPGQGLQFLFEYFSETQRNKGNFPGRFSGRQFSNSRSEMNVSTLELGDSALYLCASSPSGRANEQFFGPGTRLTVL.

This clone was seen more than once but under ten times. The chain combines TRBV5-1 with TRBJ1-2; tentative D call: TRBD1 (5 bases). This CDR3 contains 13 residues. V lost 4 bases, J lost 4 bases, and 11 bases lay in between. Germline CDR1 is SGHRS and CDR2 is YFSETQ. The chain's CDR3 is CASSARVAYGYTF. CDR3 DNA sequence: TGCGCCAGCAGCGCCAGGGTGGCCTATGGCTACACCTTC.